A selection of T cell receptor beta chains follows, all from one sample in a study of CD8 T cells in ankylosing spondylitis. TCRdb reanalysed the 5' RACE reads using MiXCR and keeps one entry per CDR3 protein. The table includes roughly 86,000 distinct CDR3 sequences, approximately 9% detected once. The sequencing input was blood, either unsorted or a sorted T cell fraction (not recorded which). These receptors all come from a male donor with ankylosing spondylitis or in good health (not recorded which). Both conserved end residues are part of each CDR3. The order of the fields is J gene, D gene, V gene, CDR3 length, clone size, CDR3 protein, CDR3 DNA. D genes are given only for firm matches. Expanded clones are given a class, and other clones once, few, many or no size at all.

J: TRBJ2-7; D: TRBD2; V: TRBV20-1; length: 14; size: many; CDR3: CSAFLAGGAFEQYF; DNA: TGCAGTGCATTCCTAGCCGGGGGGGCCTTCGAGCAGTACTTC
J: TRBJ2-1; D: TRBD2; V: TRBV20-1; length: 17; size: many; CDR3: CSATPGLAGGSYNEQFF; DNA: TGCAGTGCAACCCCCGGACTAGCGGGGGGGAGCTACAATGAGCAGTTCTTC
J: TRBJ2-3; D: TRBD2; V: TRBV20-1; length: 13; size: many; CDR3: CSARAGGQDTQYF; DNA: TGCAGTGCTCGAGCGGGGGGGCAAGATACGCAGTATTTT
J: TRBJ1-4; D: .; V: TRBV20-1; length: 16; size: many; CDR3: CSARDLFGAGGEKLFF; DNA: TGCAGTGCTAGAGACCTCTTTGGGGCGGGCGGGGAAAAACTGTTTTTT
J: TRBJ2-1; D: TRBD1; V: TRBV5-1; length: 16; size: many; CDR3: CASSTGTGGPYNEQFF; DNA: TGCGCCAGCAGCACCGGGACAGGGGGCCCCTACAATGAGCAGTTCTTC
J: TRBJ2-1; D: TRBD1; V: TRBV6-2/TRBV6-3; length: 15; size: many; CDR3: CASSYAWGQNNEQFF; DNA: TGTGCCAGCAGTTACGCCTGGGGACAGAACAATGAGCAGTTCTTC
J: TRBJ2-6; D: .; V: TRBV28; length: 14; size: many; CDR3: CASSPLPGANVLTF; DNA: TGTGCCAGCAGTCCACTCCCTGGGGCCAACGTCCTGACTTTC
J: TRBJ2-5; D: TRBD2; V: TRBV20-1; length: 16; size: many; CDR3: CSALGLAGGAQETQYF; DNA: TGCAGTGCCTTAGGACTAGCGGGGGGCGCACAAGAGACCCAGTACTTC
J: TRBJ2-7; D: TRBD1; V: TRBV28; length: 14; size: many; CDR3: CPPRDRPLMYEQYF; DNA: TGCCCCCCCCGGGACAGGCCTCTAATGTACGAGCAGTACTTC
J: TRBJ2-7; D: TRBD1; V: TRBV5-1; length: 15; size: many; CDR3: CASSLEGQGSYEQYF; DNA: TGCGCCAGCAGCTTGGAGGGACAGGGGTCCTACGAGCAGTACTTC
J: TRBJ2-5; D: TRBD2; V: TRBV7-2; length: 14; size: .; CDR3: CASSLVGLEETQYF; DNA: TGTGCCAGCAGCTTAGTAGGACTAGAAGAGACCCAGTACTTC
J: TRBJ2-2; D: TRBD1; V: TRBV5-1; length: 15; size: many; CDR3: CASSPWTGVNGELFF; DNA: TGCGCCAGCAGCCCCTGGACAGGGGTGAACGGGGAGCTGTTTTTT
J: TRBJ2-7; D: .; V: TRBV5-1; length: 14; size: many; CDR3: CASSLQGTPYEQYF; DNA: TGCGCCAGCAGCTTACAGGGTACACCCTACGAGCAGTACTTC
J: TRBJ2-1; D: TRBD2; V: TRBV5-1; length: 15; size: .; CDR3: CASSGASGGATEQFF; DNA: TGCGCCAGCAGCGGTGCTAGCGGCGGAGCCACTGAGCAGTTCTTC
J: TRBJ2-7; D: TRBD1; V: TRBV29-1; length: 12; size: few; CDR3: CSVPGQGYEQYF; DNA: TGCAGCGTGCCGGGACAGGGCTACGAGCAGTACTTC
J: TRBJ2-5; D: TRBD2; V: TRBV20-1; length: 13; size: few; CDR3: CSASPAGVETQYF; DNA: TGCAGTGCTAGTCCAGCGGGGGTAGAGACCCAGTACTTC
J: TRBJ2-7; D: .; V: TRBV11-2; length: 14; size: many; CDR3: CASSLGGGLYEQYF; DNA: TGTGCCAGCAGCTTAGGGGGTGGATTATACGAGCAGTACTTC
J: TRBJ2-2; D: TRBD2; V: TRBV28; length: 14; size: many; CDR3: CASSSGDHTGELFF; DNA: TGTGCCAGCAGTAGCGGGGACCACACCGGGGAGCTGTTTTTT
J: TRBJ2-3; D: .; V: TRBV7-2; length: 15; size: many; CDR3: CASSPEYLSTDTQYF; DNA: TGTGCCAGCAGCCCGGAATACCTGAGCACAGATACGCAGTATTTT
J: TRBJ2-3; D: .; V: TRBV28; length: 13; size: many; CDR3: CASSPDGIDTQYF; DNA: TGTGCCAGCAGTCCGGACGGAATAGATACGCAGTATTTT
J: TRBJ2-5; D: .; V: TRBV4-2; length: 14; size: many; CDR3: CASSQVDSQETQYF; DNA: TGTGCCAGCAGCCAAGTGGACTCCCAAGAGACCCAGTACTTC
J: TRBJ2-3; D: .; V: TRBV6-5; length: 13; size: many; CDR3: CASSYGIRDTQYF; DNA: TGTGCCAGCAGTTACGGTATAAGGGATACGCAGTATTTT
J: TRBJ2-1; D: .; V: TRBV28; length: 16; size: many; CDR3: CASRRMGGAATNEQFF; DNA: TGTGCCAGCAGACGGATGGGGGGGGCCGCAACTAATGAGCAGTTCTTC
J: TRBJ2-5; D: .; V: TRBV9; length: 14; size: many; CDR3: CASSVGPNQETQYF; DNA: TGTGCCAGCAGCGTAGGGCCAAACCAAGAGACCCAGTACTTC
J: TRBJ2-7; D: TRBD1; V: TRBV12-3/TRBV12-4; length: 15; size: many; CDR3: CASRGQGRPSYEQYF; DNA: TGTGCCAGCAGAGGACAGGGGCGCCCATCCTACGAGCAGTACTTC
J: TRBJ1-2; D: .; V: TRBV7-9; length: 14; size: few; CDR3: CASSLNAGQVGYTF; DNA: TGTGCCAGCAGCTTAAATGCGGGTCAGGTTGGCTACACCTTC
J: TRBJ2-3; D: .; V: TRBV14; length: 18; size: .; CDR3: CASSVRDSRRSSTDTQYF; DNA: TGTGCCAGCAGCGTCCGGGACTCACGTCGGTCTAGCACAGATACGCAGTATTTT
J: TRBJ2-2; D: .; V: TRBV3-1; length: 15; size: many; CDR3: CASSAYGGQTGELFF; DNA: TGTGCCAGCAGCGCTTACGGGGGCCAGACCGGGGAGCTGTTTTTT
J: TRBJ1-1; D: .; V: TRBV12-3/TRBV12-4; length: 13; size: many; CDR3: CASSPRRNTEAFF; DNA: TGTGCCAGCAGCCCCAGACGGAACACTGAAGCTTTCTTT
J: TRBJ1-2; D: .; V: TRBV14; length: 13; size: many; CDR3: CASSQDLGDGYTF; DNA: TGTGCCAGCAGCCAAGATTTAGGGGATGGCTACACCTTC
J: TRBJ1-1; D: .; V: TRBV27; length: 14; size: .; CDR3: CASSDVGGYTEAFF; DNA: TGTGCCAGCAGCGATGTGGGGGGGTACACTGAAGCTTTCTTT
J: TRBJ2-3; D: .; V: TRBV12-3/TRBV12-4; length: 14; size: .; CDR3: CASSFGLTSDTQYF; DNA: TGTGCCAGCAGTTTTGGGCTAACTTCCGATACGCAGTATTTT
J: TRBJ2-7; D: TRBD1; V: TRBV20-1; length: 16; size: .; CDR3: CSARNLGGQGAYEQYF; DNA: TGCAGTGCTAGAAATCTAGGGGGACAGGGGGCTTACGAGCAGTACTTC
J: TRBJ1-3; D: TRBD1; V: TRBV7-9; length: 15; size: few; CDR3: CASSTGQGPGNTIYF; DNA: TGTGCCAGCAGCACTGGACAGGGGCCTGGAAACACCATATATTTT
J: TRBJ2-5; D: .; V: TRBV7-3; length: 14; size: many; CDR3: CASSSTGRPETQYF; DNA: TGTGCCAGCAGTTCCACAGGGCGGCCAGAGACCCAGTACTTC
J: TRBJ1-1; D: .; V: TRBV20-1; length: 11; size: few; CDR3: CSARSGPEAFF; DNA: TGCAGTGCTAGGTCGGGGCCTGAAGCTTTCTTT
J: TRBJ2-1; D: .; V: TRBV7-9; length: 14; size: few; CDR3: CASSSPTLPNEQFF; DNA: TGTGCCAGCAGCTCCCCGACGCTCCCCAATGAGCAGTTCTTC
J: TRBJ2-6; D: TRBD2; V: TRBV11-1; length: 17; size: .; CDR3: CASGGGGVYSGANVLTF; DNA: TGTGCCAGCGGCGGCGGGGGGGTGTACTCTGGGGCCAACGTCCTGACTTTC
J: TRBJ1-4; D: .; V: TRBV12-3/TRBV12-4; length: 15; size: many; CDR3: CASSPPQGWGEKLFF; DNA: TGTGCCAGCAGTCCCCCCCAGGGGTGGGGGGAAAAACTGTTTTTT